This T cell receptor beta chain was sequenced during a study of control samples from healthy donors and cancer patients. Germline-derived CDR1 and CDR2 are GTSNPN and SVGIG (reference sequence). The CDR3 loop spans 16 amino acids. V dropped 4 bases and J dropped 4 bases, with 22 bases sitting between them. The method was immunoSEQ multiplex PCR; TCRdb's version includes in-frame clones alone and lacks a portion of them. The repertoire holds about 120,000 clones, with around 89% as singletons. The receptor's source is a man between 50 and 59 years old in good health. The chain carries TRBV30 and TRBJ2-5; TRBD2 is a possible D gene (7 bases). The sequenced sample was blood. The CDR3 DNA is TGTGCCTGGATAGGGTTTCGCGTGGGAGGGGGAGAGACCCAGTACTTC. As protein: CAWIGFRVGGGETQYF.